Following are 20 T cell receptor beta chains from one sample sequenced in a study of T cell repertoires in cytomegalovirus infection. No antigen is known for these receptors. TCRdb independently ran MiXCR on the reads; one entry per CDR3 protein. Of about 130,000 distinct CDR3 sequences in the sample, roughly 32% were seen once. The specimen was CD8+ T cells from cultured PBMCs, collected from culture after CMV antigen stimulation. These TCRs come from a human donor in good health (CMV status not recorded). Some clones in this sample may be carry-over from other donors' samples.

The chain is built from TRBV5-6 and TRBJ2-1; tentatively, D is TRBD1 (6 bases). V lost 5 bases and J lost 0, with 15 bases in between. This CDR3 contains 16 residues. CDR1 is SGHDT, CDR2 YYEEEE, per germline. The CDR3 protein is CASRRYRVSSYNEQFF. CDR3 coding DNA: TGTGCCAGCAGAAGATACAGGGTTAGCTCCTACAATGAGCAGTTCTTC.

The chain recombines TRBV7-8 with TRBJ1-4, with 7 bases lining up with TRBD1. Losses at the gene ends were 8 bases for V and 10 bases for J; bases not matched to a gene: 22. The CDR3 consists of 17 residues. CDR1 and CDR2 (germline): SGHVS, FQNEAQ. The CDR3 here is CASRKPIRGRGRRKLFF. CDR3 bases: TGTGCCAGCCGAAAACCCATTAGGGGTAGGGGGCGCCGAAAACTGTTTTTT.

This clonotype was counted between two and nine times. The V and J genes are TRBV7-9 and TRBJ1-2, with D perhaps matching TRBD1 (5 bases). Trimming took off 7 bases at V and 3 bases at J, with 21 bases between the two ends. Germline values: CDR1 SEHNR, CDR2 FQNEAQ (reference sequence). The CDR3 runs to 16 residues. The CDR3 sequence is CASTSSQGRVYYGYTF. For the CDR3, the DNA is TGTGCCAGCACCTCATCCCAGGGACGGGTCTACTATGGCTACACCTTC.

This chain uses TRBV5-1 with TRBJ2-7; 9 bases agree with TRBD1. The junction had 4 bases not matched to a gene; V was cut back by 0 bases and J by 0 bases. The germline V gene has CDR1 SGHRS and CDR2 YFSETQ. The CDR3 extends over 16 amino acids. The CDR3 loop reads CASSLDNRGLSYEQYF. The CDR3 DNA reads TGCGCCAGCAGCTTGGACAACAGGGGGCTCTCCTACGAGCAGTACTTC.

This chain uses TRBV28 with TRBJ1-3, with D hard to call. Trimming stripped 7 bases from V and 1 base from J, with 11 bases between. Germline V gene data show CDR1 as MDHEN and CDR2 as SYDVKM. This CDR3 contains 14 residues. The CDR3 protein is CASTRAVSGNTIYF. The CDR3 DNA is TGTGCCAGCACTCGGGCAGTGTCTGGAAACACCATATATTTT.

This clonotype was counted many times. The DNA for the CDR3 is TGTGCCAGCAGCTTACGAGGGCTGTACGAGCAGTACTTC. Amino acids: CASSLRGLYEQYF. This chain joins TRBV7-9 and TRBJ2-7, with D maybe TRBD2 (5 bases). Germline CDR1 SEHNR, CDR2 FQNEAQ (reference sequence). This CDR3 is built from 13 residues. V dropped 2 bases and J dropped 4 bases, with 9 bases sitting between them.

This clonotype was observed many times. V gene TRBV7-2 combines with J gene TRBJ2-3, with D perhaps given as TRBD1 or TRBD2 (5 bases each). The CDR3 has 18 amino acids. Germline-derived CDR1 and CDR2 are SGHTA and FQGNSA. Between the trimmed V and J ends, which lost 2 bases and 2 bases, there was a span of 20 bases. CDR3 sequence (DNA): TGTGCCAGCAGCTTATCCTCTTCTTTGCCAGGGACCACAGATACGCAGTATTTT. This encodes CASSLSSSLPGTTDTQYF.

The sample holds a few counts of this clonotype. The V gene is TRBV6-1, the J gene TRBJ1-1; D is perhaps TRBD1 (5 bases). CDR1 is MNHNS and CDR2 is SASEGT in the germline V gene. Trimming removed 2 bases at V and 4 bases at J, with 11 bases between. The CDR3 consists of 14 residues. CDR3 sequence reads: CASSEWGSGTEAFF. CDR3 bases: TGTGCCAGCAGTGAATGGGGGAGTGGCACTGAAGCTTTCTTT.

This clonotype was seen more than once but under ten times. CDR3 residues: CASSYSDRIPNTEAFF. The CDR3, as DNA: TGTGCCAGCAGTTACTCAGACAGGATCCCCAACACTGAAGCTTTCTTT. V is TRBV6-6 and J is TRBJ1-1; a possible D gene is TRBD1 (6 bases). The CDR3 has 16 amino acids. Germline loops: CDR1 MNHNY, CDR2 SVGAGI (reference sequence). Trimming cost V 0 bases and J 2 bases, with 13 bases left between them.

This chain connects TRBV4-2 to TRBJ2-3; D possibly uses TRBD1 or TRBD2 (5 bases each). With 1 base removed from V and 3 bases from J, the gap between germline ends came to 14 bases. CDR3 length: 16 residues. Germline loops: CDR1 LGHNA, CDR2 YNFKEQ. The CDR3 DNA is TGTGCCAGCAGCCAAGTCACGGGGTGGGGGACAGATACGCAGTATTTT. As protein: CASSQVTGWGTDTQYF.

The V call is TRBV13, the J call TRBJ2-3; no firm D call. The ends were cut back, 5 bases at V and 5 bases at J, with 14 bases in the middle. The CDR3 contains 14 residues. The germline V gene has CDR1 PRHDT and CDR2 FYEKMQ (reference sequence). CDR3 in DNA: TGTGCCAGCAGCCCGCGATTAAACCGAGATACGCAGTATTTT. It encodes CASSPRLNRDTQYF. Using reference TRBV13 and TRBJ2-3 for the parts outside the CDR3, the full variable domain is AAGVIQSPRHLIKEKRETATLKCYPIPRHDTVYWYQQGPGQDPQFLISFYEKMQSDKGSIPDRFSAQQFSDYHSELNMSSLELGDSALYFCASSPRLNRDTQYFGPGTRLTVL.

The chain recombines TRBV20-1 with TRBJ1-1; D ambiguous. The CDR3 extends over 10 amino acids. V shed 4 bases and J shed 3 bases, with 3 bases lying between them. CDR1 and CDR2 from the germline V gene are DFQATT and SNEGSKA (reference sequence). The CDR3 coding sequence is TGCAGTGCTACTTACACTGAAGCTTTCTTT. It specifies CSATYTEAFF.

This clonotype was counted a few times. This rearrangement joins TRBV11-2 to TRBJ2-5; 7 bases agree with TRBD2. Unmatched junction bases numbered 11, after V lost 1 base and J lost 0 bases. The CDR3 covers 18 residues. Germline lookup yields CDR1 SGHAT and CDR2 FQNNGV. The CDR3 DNA reads as TGTGCCAGCAGCTTAGGGGTCTCTGCGGGGGTGTACCAAGAGACCCAGTACTTC. The encoded protein is CASSLGVSAGVYQETQYF.

This clonotype was observed a handful of times. The V and J genes are TRBV6-6 and TRBJ1-3, with D perhaps matching TRBD1 (6 bases). The germline gives CDR1 MNHNY, CDR2 SVGAGI (reference sequence). The CDR3 has 15 residues. V was cut by 6 bases and J by 0 bases, with 12 bases left in between. The CDR3 is CASSEQGSSGNTIYF. The CDR3 DNA reads TGTGCCAGCAGCGAACAGGGATCCTCTGGAAACACCATATATTTT.

This clonotype showed up many times. The chain recombines TRBV7-8 with TRBJ1-5, with D tentatively TRBD1 (5 bases). The germline V gene encodes CDR1 SGHVS and CDR2 FQNEAQ. This CDR3 region has 14 residues. V lost 4 bases, J lost 10 bases, and 17 bases lay in between. The CDR3 DNA follows: TGTGCCAGCAGCTCGCGTACGAGCAGGGTACCCCAGCATTTT. The encoded protein is CASSSRTSRVPQHF.

This clonotype has a count of ten or more. CDR3 sequence: CASSRGLAGMDEQFF. As DNA, the CDR3 is TGTGCCAGCAGCCGAGGACTAGCGGGGATGGATGAGCAGTTCTTC. The gene calls are TRBV7-8 and TRBJ2-1; 12 bases are a match to TRBD2. The CDR3 runs to 15 residues. Germline CDR1 reads SGHVS; CDR2 reads FQNEAQ. The V segment lost 5 bases and the J segment 8 bases; nucleotides outside the gene matches: 7. Full variable domain (remainder filled in from reference TRBV7-8 and TRBJ2-1): GAGVSQSPRYKVAKRGQDVALRCDPISGHVSLFWYQQALGQGPEFLTYFQNEAQLDKSGLPSDRFFAERPEGSVSTLKIQRTQQEDSAVYLCASSRGLAGMDEQFFGPGTRLTVL.

This clonotype came up once. This may come from a read error, since a much larger clone is one base off. The V and J genes are TRBV7-6 and TRBJ1-1; 9 bases are shared with TRBD1. Germline assignment: CDR1 SGHVS and CDR2 FNYEAQ. This CDR3 region has 14 residues. The CDR3 here is CVSSDFTGGAEAFF. In nucleotides, the CDR3 is TGTGTCAGCAGCGACTTCACAGGGGGCGCTGAAGCTTTCTTT.

The chain couples TRBV20-1 to TRBJ2-1, with 11 positions matching TRBD1. The tail of the sequence fits TRBJ2-7 better, so the J call may be wrong. The CDR3 runs to 16 residues. The germline gives CDR1 DFQATT, CDR2 SNEGSKA (reference sequence). The chain's CDR3 is CSAPDRGQVDYNEQYF. CDR3 nucleotide sequence: TGCAGTGCCCCGGACAGGGGGCAGGTCGATTACAATGAGCAGTACTTC.

The chain links TRBV7-2 to TRBJ1-5; the D gene is possibly TRBD1 (5 bases). V was clipped by 0 bases and J by 6 bases, with 12 bases between them. The length of the CDR3 is 15 residues. Germline lookup yields CDR1 SGHTA and CDR2 FQGNSA. The DNA of the CDR3 is TGTGCCAGCAGCTTAGCGCAAGGGGTCGGTCAGCCCCAGCATTTT. It specifies CASSLAQGVGQPQHF. Looking up the rest from reference TRBV7-2 and TRBJ1-5 gives the full variable domain: GAGVSQSPSNKVTEKGKDVELRCDPISGHTALYWYRQSLGQGLEFLIYFQGNSAPDKSGLPSDRFSAERTGGSVSTLTIQRTQQEDSAVYLCASSLAQGVGQPQHFGDGTRLSIL.

V gene TRBV6-2 or TRBV6-3 combines with J gene TRBJ1-5; tentatively, D is TRBD1 (5 bases). Germline V gives CDR1 MNHEY, CDR2 SVGEGT. The CDR3 covers 15 residues. The V gene lost 7 bases and the J gene lost 1 base, with 14 bases spanning the gap. CDR3 amino acids: CASTTERDSNQPQHF. In nucleotides, the CDR3 is TGTGCCAGCACCACGGAGCGGGACAGCAATCAGCCCCAGCATTTT.